This T cell receptor beta chain is drawn from a study of blood T cell repertoires in COVID-19. Study-wide context: Spain, Italy and the United States supplied samples that represented acute and convalescent COVID-19. PBMCs, B-cell-depleted T cells, or T cells provided the cDNA or gDNA that made up the material.

CDR1 is SQVTM, CDR2 ANQGSEA, per germline. Germline trimming cut 7 bases from V and 4 bases from J; bases unmatched to any gene: 10. The CDR3 length is 14 residues. Under the authors' procedure: Estimation of nucleated cell counts was performed using reference gene primer amplification. Data came from immunoSEQ multiplex PCR; TCRdb stores just in-frame clones and leaves some out. The D gene and trimming were derived from the DNA, and the V and J assignments and clone size from that table. Here the sample spans approximately 94,000 clones, roughly 88% being singletons. Sequenced input: peripheral blood. This chain joins TRBV29-1 and TRBJ2-7, with 10 bases matching TRBD1. This receptor was identified in a woman in her 70s with acute or convalescent COVID-19. CDR3 DNA sequence: TGCAGCGCCGCCAGCGGACAGGGGGGATACGAGCAGTACTTC. Encoded protein: CSAASGQGGYEQYF.